This T cell receptor (beta chain) derives from a study of blood T cells in healthy people across ages. Findings of the study overall: CMV status of donors was not determined, possibly confounding expanded clonotype changes.

Alongside a J-beta primer mix, a sample-barcoded 5' primer served in a second PCR lasting roughly 6 to 11 cycles. TCRdb ran MiXCR on the 5' RACE reads and lists one entry per CDR3 protein. Among fewer than 2,000,000 distinct CDR3 sequences listed, about 32% were seen once. Details on this clonotype: The antigen is not known.

The germline gives CDR1 SGHTA, CDR2 FQGTGA. The CDR3 spans 16 residues. This sequence originates from a woman aged 25-40 years in good health. The specimen was blood. The chain has TRBV7-3 and TRBJ2-5; TRBD2 matches at 11 bases. The J call is doubtful: the DNA matches TRBJ2-7 better. CDR3 DNA: TGTGCCAGCAGCTCACGGACTAGCGGGTTCTACTACGAGCAGTACTTC. It encodes CASSSRTSGFYYEQYF.